The rows below give T cell receptor beta chains drawn from one sample of a study of glioma-infiltrating T cells after dendritic cell vaccination. Profiling relied on immunoSEQ multiplex PCR, and the TCRdb table lists in-frame clones only, not all of them. In the table there are 93,000 or so clones, 81% of which are singletons. Sequences were derived from blood, sampled before dendritic cell vaccination. The receptors shown here come from a human donor with glioblastoma. The CDR3 runs from the conserved cysteine through the conserved F or W. D genes are given only for firm matches.

V gene,J gene,D gene,CDR3 DNA,CDR3 protein
TRBV6-5,TRBJ1-2,.,TGTGCCAGCACCTCCCACCTTGCAGGCCACTATGGCTACACCTTC,CASTSHLAGHYGYTF
TRBV6-5,TRBJ2-7,.,TGTGCCAGCAGTAACCTGGTCCAGGGGGGTGAGCAGTACTTC,CASSNLVQGGEQYF
TRBV28,TRBJ2-7,TRBD1,TGTGCCAGCAGGGAGGGACAGGCGGCCACCTACGAGCAGTACTTC,CASREGQAATYEQYF
TRBV5-4,TRBJ2-2,TRBD2,TGTGCCAGCAGCCCCCCGGGACTAGCTCTTTCGGGGGAGCTGTTTTTT,CASSPPGLALSGELFF
TRBV19,TRBJ1-4,TRBD1,TGTGCCAGTACCAGGACAGGCCTGGGTGAAAAACTGTTTTTT,CASTRTGLGEKLFF
TRBV19,TRBJ1-2,TRBD1,TGTGCCAGTAGGACAGGGGGCGGTATGGACTATGGCTACACCTTC,CASRTGGGMDYGYTF
TRBV7-2,TRBJ2-3,TRBD2,TGTGCCAGCAGCTCCCGGGACTACGGTACGCAGTATTTT,CASSSRDYGTQYF
TRBV5-4,TRBJ2-7,TRBD1,TGTGCCAGCAGCCGAGGGACAGGGAGATACGAGCAGTACTTC,CASSRGTGRYEQYF
TRBV6-5,TRBJ2-7,.,TGTGCCAGCAGTTACCCTGGACAGCGCTACGAGCAGTACTTC,CASSYPGQRYEQYF
TRBV30,TRBJ1-2,.,TGTGCCTGGACCCTCTCTAGTCTCTCTGGCTACACCTTC,CAWTLSSLSGYTF
TRBV5-1,TRBJ2-3,TRBD1,TGCGCCAGCAGCCTAACTCCCACAGGGGAAGACACAGATACGCAGTATTTT,CASSLTPTGEDTDTQYF
TRBV6-4,TRBJ2-3,.,TGTGCCAGCAGTGACTCTTCTAGCTATAGAGATACGCAGTATTTT,CASSDSSSYRDTQYF
TRBV7-8,TRBJ1-2,.,TGTGCCAGCAGCTTATCAGGGATCTATGGCTACACCTTC,CASSLSGIYGYTF